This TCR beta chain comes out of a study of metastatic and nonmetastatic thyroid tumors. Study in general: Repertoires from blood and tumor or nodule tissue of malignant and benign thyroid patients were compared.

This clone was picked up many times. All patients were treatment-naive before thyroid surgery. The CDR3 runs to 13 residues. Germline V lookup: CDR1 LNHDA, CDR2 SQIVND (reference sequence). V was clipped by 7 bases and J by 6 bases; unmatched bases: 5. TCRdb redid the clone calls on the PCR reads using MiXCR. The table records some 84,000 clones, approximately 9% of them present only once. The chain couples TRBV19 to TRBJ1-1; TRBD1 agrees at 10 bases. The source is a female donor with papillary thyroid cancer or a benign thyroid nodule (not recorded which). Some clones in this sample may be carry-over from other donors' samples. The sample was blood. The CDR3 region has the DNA TGTGCCAGTAATCGACAGGGGGCCTCTGAAGCTTTCTTT. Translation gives CASNRQGASEAFF.